The 30 T cell receptor beta chains given below trace back to one sample, sequenced in a study of naive and memory T cell subsets (dated by TCRdb to 2017 to 2019). Libraries came from 5' RACE. The sequencer listed for this sample is Illumina MiSeq. The ligated cDNA was amplified in four rounds of PCR with nested alpha and beta constant region primers together with the SP2 primer. The public reads were quality trimmed at Q25 with fastp and then assembled into clones with MiXCR by TCRdb, keeping productive beta chains. Each entry is one CDR3 protein sequence, shown with its most common DNA and genes. The sample includes roughly 48,000 distinct CDR3 sequences, with 4.7% observed a single time. Around 0.88% of the sample lies in the top ten. The study reported a robust and sensitive protocol to amplify, sequence and analyze TCRs, based on 3' ligation of a UMI-containing oligonucleotide to TCR cDNA. These receptors originate from a female donor in good health.

This clonotype showed up many times. This chain joins TRBV10-2 and TRBJ2-1, with D possibly TRBD1 on 5 matching bases. V lost 6 bases and J 5 bases, leaving 8 bases between the germline ends. Germline V gene lookup returns CDR1 WSHSY and CDR2 SAAADI. The CDR3 spans 12 residues. The CDR3 sequence: CASSVGDNEQFF. The DNA for the CDR3 is TGCGCCAGCAGCGTAGGGGACAATGAGCAGTTCTTC.

In this sample, this clonotype turned up a few times. This chain joins TRBV4-1 and TRBJ1-2; weak D call: TRBD1 (5 bases). Germline CDR1 is MGHRA and CDR2 is YSYEKL. V was clipped by 0 bases and J by 7 bases, with 12 bases between them. This CDR3 is 14 amino acids long. The CDR3 is CASSQDSQGGGYTF. The CDR3 DNA reads as TGCGCCAGCAGCCAAGATAGCCAGGGCGGTGGCTACACCTTC.

V gene TRBV5-5 combines with J gene TRBJ2-3; D unclear. V was pared by 2 bases and J by 3 bases, with 7 bases between. CDR1 is SGHKS, CDR2 YYEKEE, per germline (reference sequence). The CDR3 loop spans 13 amino acids. The CDR3 DNA sequence: TGTGCCAGCAGCTTACCAGGTACAGATACGCAGTATTTT. It translates to CASSLPGTDTQYF.

This clonotype occurred many times. The chain is built from TRBV28 and TRBJ1-1; tentatively, D is TRBD1 (6 bases). Germline assignment: CDR1 MDHEN and CDR2 SYDVKM. The length of the CDR3 is 16 residues. V dropped 7 bases and J dropped 6 bases, with 24 bases sitting between them. CDR3 bases: TGTGCCAGCAAACTGACGGCCTTTAGGGGGTTCGCTGAAGCTTTCTTT. This sequence encodes CASKLTAFRGFAEAFF.

This clonotype was seen ten or more times. The gene calls are TRBV29-1 and TRBJ1-2, with D unclear. The germline V gene encodes CDR1 SQVTM and CDR2 ANQGSEA. CDR3 size: 12 residues. Trimming cost V 1 base and J 4 bases, with 7 bases left between them. The CDR3 coding sequence is TGCAGCGTTGAAGCACCCAGCTATGGCTACACCTTC. This gives the protein CSVEAPSYGYTF.

This clonotype was observed many times. This chain joins TRBV5-1 and TRBJ2-6; unclear D gene. Germline-derived CDR1 and CDR2 are SGHRS and YFSETQ. The V gene lost 3 bases and the J gene lost 0 bases, with 16 bases spanning the gap. The CDR3 extends over 18 amino acids. CDR3 amino acids: CASSYPLRPDSGANVLTF. The CDR3 bases are TGCGCCAGCAGCTATCCCTTACGACCAGACTCTGGGGCCAACGTCCTGACTTTC.

In its sample, this clonotype was seen a few times. The chain couples TRBV29-1 to TRBJ2-5, with TRBD2 identical over 8 bases. The germline CDR1 and CDR2 sequences are SQVTM and ANQGSEA. V shed 4 bases and J 14 bases; nucleotides not matched to a gene: 12. The length of the CDR3 is 12 residues. Here the CDR3 reads CSVVRRAGVIYF. The CDR3 nucleotides are TGCAGCGTTGTACGGCGAGCGGGAGTTATTTACTTC.

There are many counts of this clonotype. The chain combines TRBV6-2 or TRBV6-3 with TRBJ2-7; 7 bases match TRBD1. This CDR3 contains 14 residues. Per the germline V gene, CDR1 is MNHEY and CDR2 is SVGEGT. Trimming cost V 5 bases and J 1 base; bases outside gene matches: 5. CDR3 amino acids: CASSILQGSYEQYF. CDR3 sequence (DNA): TGTGCCAGCAGTATCCTACAGGGGTCCTACGAGCAGTACTTC.

This clonotype came up many times. The CDR3 is CSVGLAGLSGTQYF. The DNA for the CDR3 is TGCAGCGTGGGACTAGCGGGATTGTCGGGGACCCAGTACTTC. The V call is TRBV29-1, the J call TRBJ2-5, with 13 bases lining up with TRBD2. V trimming: 6 bases; J trimming: 7 bases; junction bases outside the gene matches: 8. The germline V gene encodes CDR1 SQVTM and CDR2 ANQGSEA. The CDR3 has 14 residues. Combining the CDR3 with reference TRBV29-1 and TRBJ2-5 gives the whole variable domain SAVISQKPSRDICQRGTSLTIQCQVDSQVTMMFWYRQQPGQSLTLIATANQGSEATYESGFVIDKFPISRPNLTFSTLTVSNMSPEDSSIYLCSVGLAGLSGTQYFGPGTRLLVL.

This clonotype has a count of ten or more. CDR3 sequence (DNA): TGTGCCAGCAGCAAGGGGAGAGGACGAGGCTACACCTTC. Translated, it gives CASSKGRGRGYTF. V is TRBV6-5 and J is TRBJ1-2, with D possibly being TRBD1 (5 bases). V was clipped by 6 bases and J by 8 bases, with 16 bases between them. Germline lookup yields CDR1 MNHEY and CDR2 SVGAGI. The length of the CDR3 is 13 residues.

This clonotype was found a few times. The gene calls are TRBV2 and TRBJ2-3; 8 nucleotides align to TRBD2. The V gene end was trimmed by 6 bases and the J gene end by 0 bases; junction bases not matched to a gene: 5. The germline V gene has CDR1 SNHLY and CDR2 FYNNEI. The CDR3 extends over 15 amino acids. CDR3 nucleotide sequence: TGTGCCAGCAGAGGGCGGGAGGTCAGCACAGATACGCAGTATTTT. Translation gives CASRGREVSTDTQYF.

The table lists this clonotype with many counts. The chain is built from TRBV28 and TRBJ1-3; no clear D gene. Germline V gene sequence: CDR1 MDHEN, CDR2 SYDVKM. Trimming pared 2 bases from V and 4 bases from J, leaving 3 bases between. This CDR3 has 12 amino acids. The CDR3 spells CASSLEGNTIYF. CDR3 coding DNA: TGTGCCAGCAGTTTAGAGGGAAACACCATATATTTT.

This clonotype was seen many times. V is TRBV28 and J is TRBJ2-1; the D gene could be TRBD1 or TRBD2 (5 bases each). V was cut by 4 bases and J by 12 bases, with 19 bases left in between. The CDR3 is made up of 14 amino acids. The germline V gene has CDR1 MDHEN and CDR2 SYDVKM. CDR3 sequence reads: CASSYRMGDVWQFF. In nucleotides, the CDR3 is TGTGCCAGCAGTTACCGGATGGGGGATGTTTGGCAGTTCTTC.

This clonotype was picked up many times. The chain has TRBV6-1 and TRBJ1-5; possible D gene TRBD1, 6 bases. Germline V CDR1 and CDR2: MNHNS, SASEGT. V shed 6 bases and J shed 5 bases, with 14 bases lying between them. The CDR3 has 14 amino acids. CDR3 sequence reads: CASSIRTADQPQHF. DNA for the CDR3: TGTGCCAGCAGCATTCGGACAGCAGATCAGCCCCAGCATTTT.

This clonotype was picked up many times. The V and J genes are TRBV29-1 and TRBJ2-7; 7 nucleotides agree with TRBD2. Germline CDR1 SQVTM, CDR2 ANQGSEA. J lost 5 bases, V lost 0 bases, and 7 bases had no gene match. This CDR3 contains 14 residues. Here the CDR3 DNA reads TGCAGCGTTGAAGAGGATTGGGGGACTAACGAGCAGTACTTC. It yields the protein CSVEEDWGTNEQYF.

This clonotype came up many times. The chain is built from TRBV10-3 and TRBJ1-5; no clear D. V dropped 0 bases and J dropped 4 bases, with 4 bases sitting between them. CDR3 length equals 13 residues. Looked up from germline, CDR1 is ENHRY and CDR2 is SYGVKD. CDR3 amino acids: CAISESINQPQHF. In nucleotides, the CDR3 is TGTGCCATCAGTGAGTCGATAAATCAGCCCCAGCATTTT.

This clonotype was found many times. The rearrangement uses TRBV10-3 and TRBJ2-7; 10 positions agree with TRBD1. CDR1 ENHRY and CDR2 SYGVKD come from the germline V gene. With V trimmed by 8 bases and J by 2 bases, 3 bases remained unmatched. This CDR3 contains 13 residues. DNA of the CDR3: TGTGCCATCGGGACAGGGGCCCCCTACGAGCAGTACTTC. As protein: CAIGTGAPYEQYF.

This clonotype occurred many times. V usage is TRBV28 and J usage is TRBJ1-1; 8 nucleotides agree with TRBD1. From germline, CDR1 is MDHEN and CDR2 SYDVKM. Losses at the gene ends were 6 bases for V and 0 bases for J; bases not matched to a gene: 6. The CDR3 is made up of 15 amino acids. CDR3 bases: TGTGCCAGCAGCACAATACAGGGGGTGAACACTGAAGCTTTCTTT. Residues: CASSTIQGVNTEAFF.

This clonotype was seen ten or more times. The chain joins TRBV2 to TRBJ1-3, with a tentative D call TRBD1 (6 bases). V gave up 3 bases and J gave up 0 bases, with 9 bases separating them. The germline V gene has CDR1 SNHLY and CDR2 FYNNEI. The CDR3 length is 15 residues. This CDR3 reads CASSEGGLSGNTIYF. In DNA form, the CDR3 reads TGTGCCAGCAGTGAGGGGGGCCTCTCTGGAAACACCATATATTTT.

This clonotype was detected many times. V is TRBV24-1 and J is TRBJ2-3; no firm D call. CDR1 is KGHDR and CDR2 is SFDVKD in the germline V gene. There are 15 residues in the CDR3. V was clipped by 4 bases and J by 3 bases, with 13 bases between them. The CDR3 region is CATSDPILGTDTQYF. The CDR3 DNA reads as TGTGCCACCAGTGACCCCATTCTAGGAACAGATACGCAGTATTTT.

This clonotype was seen more than once but under ten times. The chain carries TRBV28 and TRBJ2-7; 8 bases fit TRBD2. With 1 base clipped from V and 6 bases from J, the junction kept 5 bases outside the gene matches. CDR3 length: 14 amino acids. Germline V gives CDR1 MDHEN, CDR2 SYDVKM. The CDR3 nucleotides are TGTGCCAGCAGTTTATACGGGAGGGCCCCCGAGCAGTACTTC. Translating it yields CASSLYGRAPEQYF.

This clonotype came up many times. The chain has TRBV29-1 and TRBJ2-2, with 8 bases matching TRBD2. The CDR3 runs to 15 residues. After removal of 2 bases from V and 3 bases from J, the junction contained 5 bases not matched to a gene. The V gene's germline CDR1 is SQVTM and CDR2 ANQGSEA. The CDR3 sequence is CSVERTSGYTGELFF. Here the CDR3 DNA reads TGCAGCGTTGAACGTACTAGCGGTTACACCGGGGAGCTGTTTTTT.

In this sample, this clonotype turned up many times. The rearrangement joins TRBV6-2 or TRBV6-3 to TRBJ2-3; 7 bases agree with TRBD2. The CDR3 contains 16 residues. Trimming at V came to 6 bases and at J to 4 bases, leaving 13 bases not matched to a gene. Germline V lookup: CDR1 MNHEY, CDR2 SVGEGT. The DNA of the CDR3 is TGTGCCAGCAGCCAAACTGGACTAGTGGGCGCAGATACGCAGTATTTT. Translated, it gives CASSQTGLVGADTQYF.

This clonotype was recorded at least ten times. Written as DNA, the CDR3 is TGTGCCAGCACCATTGGGACTACCGGGACGGATACGCAGTATTTT. This sequence encodes CASTIGTTGTDTQYF. The chain has TRBV6-5 and TRBJ2-3, with 7 bases identical to TRBD2. Germline trimming cut 7 bases from V and 6 bases from J; bases unmatched to any gene: 13. This CDR3 spans 15 amino acids. Germline CDR1 MNHEY, CDR2 SVGAGI.

This clonotype was observed at least ten times. The chain recombines TRBV29-1 with TRBJ2-7; 7 bases are shared with TRBD2. Per the germline V gene, CDR1 is SQVTM and CDR2 is ANQGSEA. The CDR3 runs 13 residues. V was clipped by 2 bases and J by 3 bases; unmatched bases: 4. CDR3 loop: CSVERLAVYEQYF. The CDR3 region has the DNA TGCAGCGTTGAACGGCTAGCGGTCTACGAGCAGTACTTC.

This clonotype was recorded many times. The chain has TRBV9 and TRBJ2-7, with 9 bases fitting TRBD2. This CDR3 is 15 amino acids long. J lost 6 bases, V lost 3 bases, and 10 bases had no gene match. In germline, CDR1 is SGDLS, CDR2 YYNGEE. In DNA, the CDR3 is TGTGCCAGCAGCGGGGGTAGCGGGAGCCCCCTCGAGCAGTACTTC. Amino acids: CASSGGSGSPLEQYF.

This clonotype was observed at least ten times. This chain links TRBV7-9 with TRBJ2-3; TRBD2 matches at 9 bases. Trimming cost V 1 base and J 2 bases; bases outside gene matches: 4. Germline CDR1 and CDR2: SEHNR and FQNEAQ (reference sequence). The CDR3 extends over 16 amino acids. The CDR3 coding sequence is TGTGCCAGCAGCTTAGGACTAGCGGACATCACAGATACGCAGTATTTT. Its protein is CASSLGLADITDTQYF.

This clonotype was recorded at least ten times. The chain joins TRBV7-2 to TRBJ2-5; TRBD2 matches at 10 bases. Unmatched junction bases numbered 7, after V lost 5 bases and J lost 1 base. The CDR3 totals 16 residues. The germline gives CDR1 SGHTA, CDR2 FQGNSA. CDR3 DNA: TGTGCCAGCAGCCTAACCGGGACTAGCGTCCAAGAGACCCAGTACTTC. It codes for CASSLTGTSVQETQYF.

This clonotype showed up many times. V usage is TRBV4-2 and J usage is TRBJ2-3; 9 bases agree with TRBD2. The CDR3 has 15 residues. CDR1 and CDR2 from the germline V gene are LGHNA and YNFKEQ. J gave up 6 bases and V 4 bases, and 8 bases lay outside the gene matches. The CDR3 sequence is CASSPLFAGGDTQYF. The CDR3 nucleotides are TGTGCCAGCAGCCCCCTGTTCGCGGGAGGGGATACGCAGTATTTT.

This clonotype was seen ten or more times. This chain connects TRBV5-1 to TRBJ2-2, with D maybe TRBD1 (6 bases). Between the trimmed V and J ends, which lost 6 bases and 3 bases, there was a span of 12 bases. CDR3 length equals 14 residues. CDR1 is SGHRS, CDR2 YFSETQ, per germline. CDR3 DNA sequence: TGCGCCAGCAAAGGACAGATCGACACCGGGGAGCTGTTTTTT. Its protein is CASKGQIDTGELFF. Filled out from reference TRBV5-1 and TRBJ2-2, the complete variable domain reads KAGVTQTPRYLIKTRGQQVTLSCSPISGHRSVSWYQQTPGQGLQFLFEYFSETQRNKGNFPGRFSGRQFSNSRSEMNVSTLELGDSALYLCASKGQIDTGELFFGEGSRLTVL.